The source of this T cell receptor beta chain is a study of cytomegalovirus exposure and HLA in healthy donors. PCR amplification relied on 60 Vbeta primers (plus 13 Jbeta primers). Libraries were prepared by immunoSEQ multiplex PCR; TCRdb keeps only in-frame clonotypes and omits some of them. Of almost 200,000 clones listed, around 78% are singletons. In germline, CDR1 is SQVTM, CDR2 ANQGSEA. Germline trimming cut 6 bases from V and 1 base from J; bases unmatched to any gene: 12. The CDR3 totals 16 residues. The rearrangement uses TRBV29-1 and TRBJ2-3; 8 nucleotides line up with TRBD2. The sequence was collected from a man aged 25 to 40 in good health and CMV-seronegative. Input material: PBMCs. CDR3: CSVVPLSGAGTDTQYF. The CDR3 region has the DNA TGCAGCGTGGTCCCCCTTAGCGGGGCGGGCACAGATACGCAGTATTTT.